The TCR delta chain described here comes from a study of gamma-delta T cells after stem cell transplantation. The CDR3 extends over 20 amino acids. The germline CDR1 and CDR2 sequences are TSWWSYY and QGS. The ends lost 2 bases at V and 4 bases at J; junction bases unmatched: 17. TCRdb repeated clone calling on the RT-PCR reads with CATT. The repertoire includes 3,000 or so delta-chain clones, around 30% of them detected once, and around 23% sits in the top ten. The sequence was collected from a human donor. It is not recorded whose cells these are; they may come from a transplant donor. The sequencing sample was made of gamma-delta T cells. The chain uses TRDV1 and TRDJ1; TRDD3 agrees at 12 bases. CDR3 nucleotides: TGTGCTCTTGGGGAAAACCCTTCCCCCTACTGGGGGATACTCGACGATAAACTCATCTTT. Protein product: CALGENPSPYWGILDDKLIF.